This T cell receptor beta chain was retrieved from a study of cytomegalovirus exposure and HLA in healthy donors. About the research overall: From HLA-typed donors, an early data release held about 92 million unique TCRs.

Germline-derived CDR1 and CDR2 are MGHRA and YSYEKL. The CDR3 runs to 16 residues. V was cut by 4 bases and J by 5 bases, with 18 bases left in between. Regarding this clone: What it binds is unknown.

Study findings and constraints: Per a prior analysis, the majority of TCR beta V segments were productive roughly 90% or roughly 30% of the time. Later, an analysis showed that TCR beta chains associated with HLA were more clonally expanded than others that were equally common.

The PCR had 60 Vbeta and 13 Jbeta primers. The method was immunoSEQ multiplex PCR; TCRdb's version includes in-frame clones alone and lacks a portion of them. The sample has about 110,000 clones, 74% seen once. The chain has TRBV4-1 and TRBJ2-1; D is possibly TRBD2 (6 bases). The origin of this receptor is a man aged 50 to 60 in good health and CMV-seropositive. Sequences were obtained from PBMCs. CDR3 DNA: TGCGCCAGCAGCCCCCGGTGGCGTAGCGGCAACAATGAGCAGTTCTTC. It specifies CASSPRWRSGNNEQFF.